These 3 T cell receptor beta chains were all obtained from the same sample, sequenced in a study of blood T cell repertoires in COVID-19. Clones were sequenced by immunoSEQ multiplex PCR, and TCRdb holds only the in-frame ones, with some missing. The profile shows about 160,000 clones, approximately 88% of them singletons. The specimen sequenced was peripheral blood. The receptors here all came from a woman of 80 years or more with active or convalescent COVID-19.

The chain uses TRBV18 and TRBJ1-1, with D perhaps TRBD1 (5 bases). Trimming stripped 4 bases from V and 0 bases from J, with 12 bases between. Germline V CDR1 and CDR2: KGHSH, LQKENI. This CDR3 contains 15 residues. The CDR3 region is CASSRPTALNTEAFF. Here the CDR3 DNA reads TGTGCCAGCTCACGGCCGACAGCCTTGAACACTGAAGCTTTCTTT.

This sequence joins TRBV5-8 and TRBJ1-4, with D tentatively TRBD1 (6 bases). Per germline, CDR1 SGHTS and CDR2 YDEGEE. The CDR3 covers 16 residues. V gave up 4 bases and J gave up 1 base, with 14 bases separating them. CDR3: CASSQGGLRTNEKLFF. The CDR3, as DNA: TGTGCCAGCAGCCAAGGGGGTTTAAGAACTAATGAAAAACTGTTTTTT.

The CDR3 protein is CSASAIDRGPYGYTF. The DNA for the CDR3 is TGCAGTGCTAGTGCCATAGACAGGGGGCCCTATGGCTACACCTTC. The rearrangement joins TRBV20-1 to TRBJ1-2; 10 bases agree with TRBD1. Germline V gene sequence: CDR1 DFQATT, CDR2 SNEGSKA (reference sequence). This CDR3 spans 15 amino acids. The ends lost 3 bases at V and 4 bases at J; junction bases unmatched: 8.